These T cell receptor beta chains were read from a single sample in a study of T cell responses to AZD1222 COVID-19 vaccine. Repertoires were generated with immunoSEQ multiplex PCR, while TCRdb's copy carries only in-frame clones and drops some. Seen here are around 130,000 clones, approximately 85% observed once, and the top ten hold 9% to 9.5%. The starting material was peripheral blood, obtained on day 0 of AZD1222 vaccination. These TCRs come from an adult in good health. Both conserved end residues are part of each CDR3. A D gene is named only where the DNA matches it firmly. Clone size appears in some rows only: once, few, many, or a class for an expanded clone.

v_call	j_call	cdr3_length	clone_size	d_call	cdr3_aa	cdr3_nt
TRBV5-1	TRBJ1-5	15	NA	NA	CASSPIAGNNQPQHF	TGCGCCAGCAGCCCCATCGCCGGGAACAATCAGCCCCAGCATTTT
TRBV19	TRBJ2-3	16	NA	NA	CASRDPGAGVTDTQYF	TGTGCCAGTAGAGATCCGGGGGCAGGGGTCACAGATACGCAGTATTTT
TRBV5-1	TRBJ2-3	15	NA	TRBD1	CASSFDREGTDTQYF	TGCGCCAGCAGCTTCGACAGGGAAGGCACAGATACGCAGTATTTT
TRBV19	TRBJ1-1	14	NA	NA	CASTPTGMNTEAFF	TGTGCCAGTACCCCGACAGGCATGAACACTGAAGCTTTCTTT
TRBV5-5	TRBJ2-1	18	NA	NA	CASRHPGAGVQGLNEQFF	TGTGCCAGCCGCCATCCGGGCGCGGGGGTACAGGGGCTCAATGAGCAGTTCTTC
TRBV3-1/TRBV3-2	TRBJ2-3	14	NA	TRBD1	CASSRTGYTDTQYF	TGTGCCAGCAGTCGGACAGGGTACACAGATACGCAGTATTTT
TRBV3-1/TRBV3-2	TRBJ2-7	15	NA	TRBD2	CASSQVASGGVEQYF	TGTGCCAGCAGCCAAGTTGCTAGCGGGGGTGTCGAGCAGTACTTC
TRBV27	TRBJ1-5	14	NA	NA	CASSGTQAVQPQHF	TGTGCCAGCAGCGGCACCCAGGCGGTTCAGCCCCAGCATTTT
TRBV27	TRBJ2-5	18	NA	TRBD2	CASSLAGPGEGKRRTQYF	TGTGCCAGCAGTTTGGCGGGACCTGGGGAGGGGAAACGGCGGACCCAGTACTTC
TRBV13	TRBJ1-1	15	NA	NA	CASSLRNQGEAEAFF	TGTGCCAGCAGCTTACGAAATCAGGGCGAAGCTGAAGCTTTCTTT
TRBV6-5	TRBJ2-3	10	NA	NA	CASGFDTQYF	TGTGCCAGCGGTTTCGATACGCAGTATTTT
TRBV7-2	TRBJ1-6	14	NA	TRBD1	CASSTRQGRSPLHF	TGTGCCAGCAGCACCCGACAGGGCAGATCACCCCTCCACTTT
TRBV18	TRBJ2-3	16	NA	TRBD2	CASSPPTLAGTDTQYF	TGTGCCAGCTCACCACCGACGCTAGCGGGAACAGATACGCAGTATTTT
TRBV7-8	TRBJ1-2	16	NA	NA	CASSLSGGTGLYGYTF	TGTGCCAGCAGCTTATCTGGCGGGACGGGACTCTATGGCTACACCTTC
TRBV14	TRBJ1-1	12	NA	NA	CASSRVNTEAFF	TGTGCCAGCAGCCGCGTTAACACTGAAGCTTTCTTT
TRBV5-1	TRBJ1-2	14	NA	NA	CASSLVPGNYGYTF	TGCGCCAGCAGCTTGGTTCCGGGGAACTATGGCTACACCTTC
TRBV5-1	TRBJ1-2	12	NA	TRBD1	CASTQGASGYTF	TGCGCCAGCACCCAGGGGGCTAGTGGCTACACCTTC
TRBV2	TRBJ2-7	12	NA	NA	CASSEFEYEQYF	TGTGCCAGCAGTGAATTTGAGTACGAGCAGTACTTC
TRBV11-3	TRBJ2-7	14	NA	TRBD1	CASSLAGQHYEQYF	TGTGCCAGCAGCTTAGCGGGACAGCACTACGAGCAGTACTTC
TRBV24-1	TRBJ1-2	14	NA	NA	CATSDAGLNYGYTF	TGTGCCACCAGTGATGCGGGCCTGAACTATGGCTACACCTTC
TRBV5-1	TRBJ1-6	15	NA	NA	CASSLGTVGDSPLHF	TGCGCCAGCAGCTTGGGTACAGTGGGAGATTCACCCCTCCACTTT
TRBV6-1	TRBJ1-1	17	NA	TRBD1	CASSEGVGQTMNTEAFF	TGTGCCAGCAGTGAAGGGGTGGGACAGACCATGAACACTGAAGCTTTCTTT
TRBV19	TRBJ2-7	16	few	NA	CASSGRAVGASYEQYF	TGTGCCAGCAGTGGCCGGGCGGTTGGGGCCTCCTACGAGCAGTACTTC
TRBV5-4	TRBJ1-1	13	few	NA	CASSVQGNTEAFF	TGTGCCAGCAGCGTACAGGGTAACACTGAAGCTTTCTTT
TRBV29-1	TRBJ1-1	13	NA	NA	CSVERGVDTEAFF	TGCAGCGTTGAAAGAGGGGTGGACACTGAAGCTTTCTTT
TRBV7-2	TRBJ1-2	14	NA	TRBD1	CASSPQGTDYGYTF	TGTGCCAGCAGCCCCCAGGGGACAGACTATGGCTACACCTTC
TRBV14	TRBJ2-5	14	NA	NA	CASSRDRVQETQYF	TGTGCCAGCAGCCGAGACCGGGTTCAAGAGACCCAGTACTTC
TRBV6-6	TRBJ2-2	16	NA	TRBD1	CASRPGQGANTGELFF	TGTGCCAGCAGGCCCGGACAGGGGGCGAACACCGGGGAGCTGTTTTTT
TRBV5-5	TRBJ1-3	16	NA	NA	CASSLGPGYSGNTIYF	TGTGCCAGCAGCTTGGGCCCGGGCTACTCTGGAAACACCATATATTTT
TRBV5-4	TRBJ1-3	15	NA	TRBD1	CASSLARGLGNTIYF	TGTGCCAGCAGCTTGGCCAGGGGGCTTGGAAACACCATATATTTT
TRBV7-6	TRBJ1-3	15	NA	TRBD1	CASSTDRASGNTIYF	TGTGCCAGCAGCACGGACAGGGCATCAGGAAACACCATATATTTT
TRBV5-4	TRBJ2-7	15	NA	NA	CASSFQFRGRYEQYF	TGTGCCAGCAGCTTTCAGTTTAGGGGCAGGTACGAGCAGTACTTC
TRBV11-2	TRBJ2-1	16	NA	TRBD2	CASSWRLAGEGIEQFF	TGTGCCAGCAGCTGGAGACTAGCGGGAGAAGGGATTGAGCAGTTCTTC
TRBV5-4	TRBJ2-1	16	NA	TRBD1	CASSLPGQGPYNEQFF	TGTGCCAGCAGCCTCCCCGGACAGGGCCCCTACAATGAGCAGTTCTTC
TRBV7-9	TRBJ1-6	14	NA	NA	CASSLRGFNSPLHF	TGTGCCAGCAGCTTAAGGGGATTTAATTCACCCCTCCACTTT
TRBV6-5	TRBJ2-6	14	NA	NA	CASSYSSGANVLTF	TGTGCCAGCAGTTACTCATCTGGGGCCAACGTCCTGACTTTC
TRBV6-4	TRBJ2-1	16	NA	TRBD2	CASSDNAGEASNEQFF	TGTGCCAGCAGTGACAATGCGGGAGAGGCCAGCAATGAGCAGTTCTTC